This T cell receptor beta chain was captured in a study of T cells in Graves' hyperthyroidism and ophthalmopathy. There were TCR beta CDR3 regions amplified from RNA transcripts. Carried out on the TCR CDR3, a first-round RT-PCR used the HTBI primer set. TCRdb analysed the multiplex PCR reads with MiXCR anew, one entry per CDR3 protein. The table records hundreds of thousands of distinct CDR3 sequences, 15% to 18% of them present only once. Unmatched junction bases numbered 11, after V lost 4 bases and J lost 2 bases. CDR3 length: 16 amino acids. The germline V gene encodes CDR1 SGDLS and CDR2 YYNGEE. Findings and caveats of the study: Blood samples included most of the expanded thyroid clonotypes exceeding 0.001. Progression to ophthalmopathy was predicted a median of 6.5 months early. Ophthalmopathy was separated from stable hyperthyroidism by a 13 V-J model.

This clonotype was seen repeatedly, ten times or more. The antigen remains undetermined. Sequencing was carried out using blood. The receptor was isolated from a woman aged 18 to 35 with Graves' hyperthyroidism that later progressed to Graves' ophthalmopathy. The chain links TRBV9 to TRBJ2-7; the match to TRBD1 covers 8 bases. This CDR3 reads CASSIGTGELTYEQYF. CDR3 DNA sequence: TGTGCCAGCAGCATCGGGACAGGAGAACTTACCTACGAGCAGTACTTC.